The next 30 T cell receptor beta chains were all read from a single sample in a study of identical twins. TCRdb re-called the 5' RACE reads with MiXCR, one entry per CDR3 protein. The repertoire holds approximately 230,000 distinct CDR3 sequences, with 6.5% to 8% as singletons. These data also featured in a second study, about T cells expressing NK-cell markers.

The specimen sequenced was CD8+ T cells sorted from blood. Receptor source: a woman younger than 30 in good health.

This clonotype was seen a handful of times. The chain combines TRBV5-4 with TRBJ2-3; perhaps D is TRBD1 or TRBD2 (6 bases each). Germline V gene lookup returns CDR1 SGHNT and CDR2 YYREEE (reference sequence). The CDR3 contains 13 residues. The CDR3 sequence: CARGDTPSDTQYF. In DNA, the CDR3 is TGTGCGAGGGGGGACACCCCTTCGGATACGCAGTATTTT.

This clonotype was detected a few times. The chain recombines TRBV11-2 with TRBJ2-1, with unresolved D. This CDR3 has 14 amino acids. V was trimmed by 3 bases and J by 10 bases, leaving 16 bases between them. Germline assignment: CDR1 SGHAT and CDR2 FQNNGV. The CDR3 region is CASSFFFPPQEQFF. In DNA, the CDR3 is TGTGCCAGCAGCTTTTTTTTTCCCCCGCAAGAGCAGTTCTTC.

This clonotype was picked up a small number of times. The V gene is TRBV6-1, the J gene TRBJ2-1, with no clear D. V lost 2 bases and J lost 10, with 9 bases in between. Germline V gene sequence: CDR1 MNHNS, CDR2 SASEGT. The CDR3 is 12 residues long. CDR3 amino acids: CASSERPPEQFF. The CDR3 DNA sequence: TGTGCCAGCAGTGAAAGACCACCCGAGCAGTTCTTC.

The chain is built from TRBV27 and TRBJ2-7, with D possibly being TRBD1 or TRBD2 (5 bases each). The germline V gene has CDR1 MNHEY and CDR2 SMNVEV (reference sequence). Between the trimmed V and J ends, which lost 1 base and 5 bases, there was a span of 9 bases. The CDR3 is made up of 13 amino acids. The CDR3 DNA sequence: TGTGCCAGCAGTTTATTCGGGGCTCACGAGCAGTACTTC. Translating it yields CASSLFGAHEQYF.

There are many counts of this clonotype. This chain connects TRBV12-3 or TRBV12-4 to TRBJ1-2; tentative D call: TRBD1 (6 bases). V was shortened by 6 bases and J by 4 bases, with 15 bases between the two germline ends. The CDR3 sequence is 14 residues long. The CDR3 DNA follows: TGTGCCAGCAGCCTCGGGACAAGCCTCTATGGCTACACCTTC. Translation: CASSLGTSLYGYTF.

The rearrangement joins TRBV20-1 to TRBJ2-3; a possible D gene is TRBD2 (6 bases). The V and J ends lost 1 base and 6 bases respectively, with 20 bases between them. The CDR3 length is 16 residues. CDR1 and CDR2 from the germline V gene are DFQATT and SNEGSKA (reference sequence). CDR3 sequence: CSARGGDHGSIDTQYF. The CDR3 nucleotides are TGCAGTGCTAGAGGAGGGGATCACGGGAGTATCGATACGCAGTATTTT.

The sample holds many counts of this clonotype. The CDR3 protein is CASSFDSGPVREQFF. DNA for the CDR3: TGTGCCAGCAGCTTTGACAGCGGGCCTGTTCGAGAGCAGTTCTTC. The rearrangement uses TRBV7-2 and TRBJ2-1; possible D gene TRBD2, 6 bases. The CDR3 contains 15 residues. Germline-derived CDR1 and CDR2 are SGHTA and FQGNSA. V gave up 3 bases and J gave up 10 bases, with 19 bases separating them.

This clonotype was observed at least ten times. V usage is TRBV5-1 and J usage is TRBJ2-7; D unclear. V shed 5 bases and J shed 2 bases, with 8 bases lying between them. This CDR3 is built from 12 residues. Per the germline V gene, CDR1 is SGHRS and CDR2 is YFSETQ. Here the CDR3 reads CASRTETYEQYF. The CDR3 region has the DNA TGCGCCAGCAGAACAGAGACCTACGAGCAGTACTTC. Using reference TRBV5-1 and TRBJ2-7 for the parts outside the CDR3, the full variable domain is KAGVTQTPRYLIKTRGQQVTLSCSPISGHRSVSWYQQTPGQGLQFLFEYFSETQRNKGNFPGRFSGRQFSNSRSEMNVSTLELGDSALYLCASRTETYEQYFGPGTRLTVT.

The chain is built from TRBV3-1 and TRBJ1-6, with D possibly matching TRBD1 (6 bases). This CDR3 has 17 residues. Germline V gene lookup returns CDR1 LGHDT and CDR2 YNNKEL (reference sequence). V lost 7 bases to trimming and J lost 0 bases, with 16 bases between them. CDR3 in amino acids: CASNEGHPSSYNSPLHF. CDR3 DNA sequence: TGTGCCAGCAACGAGGGACATCCGAGCTCCTATAATTCACCCCTCCACTTT.

V gene TRBV5-6 combines with J gene TRBJ2-2; possible D gene TRBD1, 5 bases. Germline V CDR1 and CDR2: SGHDT, YYEEEE. Trimming cost V 3 bases and J 0 bases, with 9 bases left between them. There are 15 residues in the CDR3. The CDR3 nucleotides are TGTGCCAGCAGCTGGCAGACAGCGAACACCGGGGAGCTGTTTTTT. Translation gives CASSWQTANTGELFF.

The rearrangement uses TRBV9 and TRBJ1-1, with D perhaps matching TRBD1 (6 bases). Per the germline V gene, CDR1 is SGDLS and CDR2 is YYNGEE. V was pared by 3 bases and J by 11 bases, with 11 bases between. The CDR3 extends over 11 amino acids. The CDR3 spells CASSAPGEAFF. CDR3 DNA: TGTGCCAGCAGCGCCCCAGGGGAGGCTTTCTTT.

The rearrangement uses TRBV12-3 or TRBV12-4 and TRBJ1-1; D is unresolved. V was shortened by 6 bases and J by 4 bases, with 15 bases between the two germline ends. This CDR3 is 14 amino acids long. CDR3 bases: TGTGCCAGCAGCGCCGCGGGGATGGGCACTGAAGCTTTCTTT. This codes for CASSAAGMGTEAFF.

This chain uses TRBV6-1 with TRBJ2-2, with TRBD2 matching over 7 bases. The CDR3 consists of 14 residues. The V gene end was trimmed by 10 bases and the J gene end by 4 bases; junction bases not matched to a gene: 9. The germline V gene has CDR1 MNHNS and CDR2 SASEGT. The CDR3 loop reads CATYPGEGTGELFF. In DNA form, the CDR3 reads TGTGCCACGTACCCGGGGGAGGGCACCGGGGAGCTGTTTTTT.

This clonotype was detected a few times. The rearrangement uses TRBV7-6 and TRBJ1-5; D gene ambiguous. V dropped 0 bases and J dropped 5 bases, with 5 bases sitting between them. The germline CDR1 and CDR2 sequences are SGHVS and FNYEAQ. This CDR3 contains 13 residues. The CDR3 loop is CASSLALDQPQHF. The DNA of the CDR3 is TGTGCCAGCAGCTTAGCGCTAGATCAGCCCCAGCATTTT. The full variable domain, with the rest looked up from reference TRBV7-6 and TRBJ1-5, is GAGVSQSPRYKVTKRGQDVALRCDPISGHVSLYWYRQALGQGPEFLTYFNYEAQQDKSGLPNDRFSAERPEGSISTLTIQRTEQRDSAMYRCASSLALDQPQHFGDGTRLSIL.

The gene calls are TRBV7-2 and TRBJ2-3; D uncertain. Deletions cut 4 bases from V and 2 bases from J, with 19 bases between. The germline V gene has CDR1 SGHTA and CDR2 FQGNSA. The CDR3 totals 17 residues. The CDR3 spells CASSSLPLGPLTDTQYF. DNA for the CDR3: TGTGCCAGCAGCTCATTACCCCTAGGCCCCCTCACAGATACGCAGTATTTT.

This sequence joins TRBV3-1 and TRBJ2-5; TRBD2 matches at 8 bases. The CDR3 spans 16 residues. Germline V CDR1 and CDR2: LGHDT, YNNKEL (reference sequence). Trimming cost V 0 bases and J 8 bases; bases outside gene matches: 11. This chain's CDR3 is CASSQETSATPETQYF. Here the CDR3 DNA reads TGTGCCAGCAGCCAAGAGACTAGCGCCACGCCGGAAACCCAGTACTTC.

This clonotype was recorded many times. This sequence joins TRBV7-3 and TRBJ1-1, with D unclear. V was shortened by 0 bases and J by 3 bases, with 11 bases between the two germline ends. The CDR3 has 15 amino acids. The germline CDR1 and CDR2 sequences are SGHTA and FQGTGA. The CDR3 sequence is CASSLTGRDDTEAFF. The CDR3 DNA reads as TGTGCCAGCAGCTTAACCGGTCGGGATGACACTGAAGCTTTCTTT.

The V call is TRBV14, the J call TRBJ1-1; 7 nucleotides match TRBD1. The CDR3 runs to 17 residues. Germline-derived CDR1 and CDR2 are SGHDN and FVKESK. V gave up 4 bases and J gave up 0 bases; unmatched junction bases: 11. The CDR3 DNA reads TGTGCCAGCAGCCCTCGAGGAAGGGGGCGCTTGAACACTGAAGCTTTCTTT. Translation: CASSPRGRGRLNTEAFF.

This chain joins TRBV5-1 and TRBJ2-1; D may be TRBD2 (6 bases). The V end was cut by 5 bases, the J end by 6 bases, with 12 bases between. There are 13 residues in the CDR3. The V gene's germline CDR1 is SGHRS and CDR2 YFSETQ. The CDR3 DNA is TGCGCCAGCAGTCGGGGACTTTCCAATGAGCAGTTCTTC. Its translation: CASSRGLSNEQFF.

J is TRBJ2-5 and V is TRBV9, with 15 bases that match TRBD2. Germline lookup yields CDR1 SGDLS and CDR2 YYNGEE. The CDR3 is made up of 16 amino acids. Germline trimming cut 4 bases from V and 5 bases from J; bases unmatched to any gene: 6. CDR3: CASSPGTSGRRETQYF. The CDR3 nucleotides read TGTGCCAGCAGCCCTGGGACTAGCGGGAGGCGGGAGACCCAGTACTTC.

This clonotype was counted a few times. The germline gene is not matched at one end of the junction; a read error may be the cause. The chain couples TRBV12-3 or TRBV12-4 to TRBJ2-1, with D possibly called TRBD1 or TRBD2 (6 bases each). The CDR3 has 13 residues. The CDR3 reads CASGFGGRNEQFF. The CDR3 bases are TGTGCCAGCGGTTTTGGGGGGCGAAATGAGCAGTTCTTC.

The V gene is TRBV12-5, the J gene TRBJ2-7; D is unclear. Germline V gene data show CDR1 as LGHNT and CDR2 as FRNRAP. The ends were cut back, 1 base at V and 5 bases at J, with 18 bases in the middle. The length of the CDR3 is 16 residues. CDR3 loop: CASGLAPLGIWNEQYF. CDR3 bases: TGTGCTAGTGGTTTGGCCCCCTTGGGGATCTGGAACGAGCAGTACTTC.

The V gene is TRBV19, the J gene TRBJ2-7; D gene unclear. V was cut by 5 bases and J by 5 bases, with 16 bases left in between. The CDR3 runs to 14 residues. Germline assignment: CDR1 LNHDA and CDR2 SQIVND (reference sequence). Written as DNA, the CDR3 is TGTGCCAGTAGTCTAGGCCCTCCTCCGGACGAGCAGTACTTC. It yields the protein CASSLGPPPDEQYF.

The V gene is TRBV27, the J gene TRBJ2-3, with D hard to call. The CDR3 has 12 residues. Germline CDR1 reads MNHEY; CDR2 reads SMNVEV (reference sequence). V lost 6 bases, J lost 6 bases, and 10 bases lay in between. The CDR3 DNA reads as TGTGCCAGCAGCCGACGTTGGGATACGCAGTATTTT. Translating gives CASSRRWDTQYF.

This clonotype appeared many times. The rearrangement uses TRBV12-3 or TRBV12-4 and TRBJ2-5, with 11 nucleotides matching TRBD2. V lost 5 bases to trimming and J lost 5 bases; unmatched junction nucleotides: 4. The CDR3 sequence is 14 residues long. The CDR3 DNA reads TGTGCCAGCAGTCTCACTAGCGGGGGTGAGACCCAGTACTTC. It translates to CASSLTSGGETQYF.

The table lists this clonotype with many counts. This chain uses TRBV6-1 with TRBJ2-3; TRBD2 aligns across 9 bases. V was pared by 10 bases and J by 0 bases, with 8 bases of the junction left unmatched. Germline V gene data show CDR1 as MNHNS and CDR2 as SASEGT. CDR3 length: 15 amino acids. As DNA, the CDR3 is TGTGCCATTCGACCTAGCGGGGCTAGCACAGATACGCAGTATTTT. This encodes CAIRPSGASTDTQYF.

This clonotype turned up a few times. The chain recombines TRBV27 with TRBJ2-1; TRBD1 might be the D (6 bases). CDR3 size: 13 residues. Per the germline V gene, CDR1 is MNHEY and CDR2 is SMNVEV (reference sequence). Trimming removed 5 bases at V and 9 bases at J, with 14 bases between. The CDR3 spells CASSEQGRVEQFF. CDR3 nucleotides: TGTGCCAGCAGTGAACAGGGAAGGGTTGAGCAGTTCTTC.

In this sample, this clonotype turned up a few times. The chain carries TRBV11-2 and TRBJ2-7; 8 nucleotides match TRBD2. CDR3 length: 15 residues. V was clipped by 5 bases and J by 3 bases; unmatched bases: 9. Germline loops: CDR1 SGHAT, CDR2 FQNNGV. The CDR3 DNA reads as TGTGCCAGCAGCCCCCTAGGGCGGGAGGACTACGAGCAGTACTTC. Translating gives CASSPLGREDYEQYF.

This clonotype was recorded a few times. This chain links TRBV3-1 with TRBJ2-7; TRBD1 matches 7 bases. From germline, CDR1 is LGHDT and CDR2 YNNKEL (reference sequence). The CDR3 sequence is 15 residues long. After removal of 3 bases from V and 4 bases from J, the junction contained 9 bases not matched to a gene. In nucleotides, the CDR3 is TGTGCCAGCAGCCAGTACGGGACAGCAGAGTACGAGCAGTACTTC. This sequence encodes CASSQYGTAEYEQYF.

This clonotype came up many times. The V gene is TRBV6-5, the J gene TRBJ1-2; tentative D call: TRBD1 (5 bases). Germline V CDR1 and CDR2: MNHEY, SVGAGI. Between the trimmed V and J ends, which lost 0 bases and 8 bases, there was a span of 16 bases. The CDR3 totals 15 residues. In nucleotides, the CDR3 is TGTGCCAGCAGTTACTCGACCGGGGGAGGAAGGGGCTACACCTTC. Amino acids: CASSYSTGGGRGYTF.